A single TCR beta chain is shown here with its context. Its target is unknown. Genomic DNA was employed as the template in profiling TCR beta VDJ and CDR3. TCRdb independently ran MiXCR on the reads; one entry per CDR3 protein. The repertoire holds 200,000 to 250,000 distinct CDR3 sequences, with 60% to 80% as singletons. Germline assignment: CDR1 SEHNR and CDR2 FQNEAQ (reference sequence). V shed 0 bases and J shed 1 base, with 10 bases lying between them. The CDR3 runs to 15 residues. Sequencing was done on patients that had shown CD8+CD57+ cell expansion by flow cytometry. No therapy was given to patients before blood sampling. This sample is part of a study of CD8+CD57+ T cells in acquired aplastic anemia. Background on the study: Sorted CD4+ and CD8+ cells gave a mean 3.2 ug DNA, range 0.2 to 27.4 ug. Whole-study results and caveats: No significant difference in CD8+ Simpson's diversity was found between patients and controls. A set of about 30 CD8+ CDR3 sequences was shared between patients and controls, and these sequences appeared highly expressed in patients.

The chain links TRBV7-9 to TRBJ2-7; D gene ambiguous. The sequenced material came from sorted CD4+, CD8+, or CD8+CD57+ T cells (not recorded which) from PBMCs. The sequence came from a human donor with aplastic anemia. CDR3 nucleotides: TGTGCCAGCAGCTTAGCCCGGCACCAATCCTACGAGCAGTACTTC. Translating it yields CASSLARHQSYEQYF. Together with reference TRBV7-9 and TRBJ2-7, the CDR3 gives the full variable domain: DTGVSQNPRHKITKRGQNVTFRCDPISEHNRLYWYRQTLGQGPEFLTYFQNEAQLEKSRLLSDRFSAERPKGSFSTLEIQRTEQGDSAMYLCASSLARHQSYEQYFGPGTRLTVT.